This T cell receptor (beta chain) was sequenced during a study of T-cell memory formation after mild COVID-19. Study-wide findings and caveats: In second-wave clones peaking day 37, SARS-CoV-2 specificity remained unconfirmed.

TCRdb re-analysed the 5' RACE reads in MiXCR, keeping a single row per CDR3 protein. The data show 250,000 to 300,000 distinct CDR3 sequences, around a sixth seen once. This clonotype was recorded many times. The antigen is undetermined. This clonotype originated in a man in his late teens or twenties who had mild COVID-19 (a few samples of this study predate the infection). Cell type and time point are not known. Specimen: PBMCs or a T cell subset sorted from them (not recorded which).

CDR3 loop: CASSLEVGEAFF. The DNA of the CDR3 is TGTGCCAGCAGCTTAGAAGTGGGAGAAGCTTTCTTT. The chain has TRBV7-9 and TRBJ1-1, with D unclear. The germline V and J ends were trimmed by 1 base and 8 bases, with 8 bases remaining between them. This CDR3 contains 12 residues. Germline CDR1 and CDR2: SEHNR and FQNEAQ (reference sequence).